This T cell receptor beta chain was recorded in a study of blood T cell repertoires in COVID-19. Germline CDR1 and CDR2: SEHNR and FQNEAQ (reference sequence). V shed 2 bases and J shed 8 bases, with 15 bases lying between them. The CDR3 length is 14 residues. In the study's own analysis: Researchers report that nucleated cell counts were estimated from reference gene primer amplification. The repertoire was sequenced with immunoSEQ multiplex PCR; TCRdb's copy has only in-frame clones and lacks some. V, J and clone size are those of that table, while D and trimming were read from the DNA. The table has around 280,000 clones, around 88% seen once. Recovered Cohort 3 donors showed two negative PCRs, clearance, or symptom resolution.

The clonotype was recovered from a woman aged 35 to 49 who had recovered from COVID-19. The sequencing sample was made of PBMCs or T cells enriched from blood (not recorded which). The V and J genes are TRBV7-9 and TRBJ1-2; the D gene is possibly TRBD1 (5 bases). For the CDR3, the DNA is TGTGCCAGCAGCTTAATGGGGCCACAAGAAGGCTACACCTTC. The encoded protein is CASSLMGPQEGYTF.